Listed below are T cell receptor beta chains from one sample, sequenced in a study of blood T cells in healthy people across ages. One entry per CDR3 protein results from TCRdb running MiXCR on the 5' RACE reads. The sample has around 1,000,000 distinct CDR3 sequences, roughly two fifths seen once. The sequencing input was blood. These receptors were taken from a young man in good health. Both conserved end residues are part of each CDR3. The order of the fields is CDR3 DNA, CDR3 protein, J gene, D gene, clone size, V gene. The D gene is left open where the match is weak. The size of a clone is reported for some rows only, either as once, few or many, or as a class for expanded clones.

CDR3nt: TGTGCCAGCAGTCCCGTGAGGGGCGCTGTCTATGGCTACACCTTC; CDR3aa: CASSPVRGAVYGYTF; j_gene: TRBJ1-2; d_gene: .; abundance: few; v_gene: TRBV27
CDR3nt: TGTGCCAGCAGTGTCGGGGGGCTTGACTCTCAAGAGACCCAGTACTTC; CDR3aa: CASSVGGLDSQETQYF; j_gene: TRBJ2-5; d_gene: .; abundance: few; v_gene: TRBV2
CDR3nt: TGTGCCATCAGTGTAGCGGGGGGAGCAGATACGCAGTATTTT; CDR3aa: CAISVAGGADTQYF; j_gene: TRBJ2-3; d_gene: TRBD2; abundance: many; v_gene: TRBV10-3
CDR3nt: TGTGCCATCAGTGAAGGGACAGGGGGGGGAGAGACCCAGTACTTC; CDR3aa: CAISEGTGGGETQYF; j_gene: TRBJ2-5; d_gene: TRBD1; abundance: .; v_gene: TRBV10-3
CDR3nt: TGTGCCAGCAGTGAAAGGGAAGATGGTGGCTACACCTTC; CDR3aa: CASSEREDGGYTF; j_gene: TRBJ1-2; d_gene: .; abundance: .; v_gene: TRBV6-1
CDR3nt: TGTGCCAGCAGTGGGACAGACAGTAGCAATCAGCCCCAGCATTTT; CDR3aa: CASSGTDSSNQPQHF; j_gene: TRBJ1-5; d_gene: TRBD1; abundance: .; v_gene: TRBV12-3/TRBV12-4
CDR3nt: TGTGCCAGCTTAAGGCGTTTCTCTAGCACAGATACGCAGTATTTT; CDR3aa: CASLRRFSSTDTQYF; j_gene: TRBJ2-3; d_gene: .; abundance: .; v_gene: TRBV28
CDR3nt: TGTGCCAGCAGCTTAACAGGGGATGGTGAAAAACTGTTTTTT; CDR3aa: CASSLTGDGEKLFF; j_gene: TRBJ1-4; d_gene: TRBD1; abundance: .; v_gene: TRBV7-6
CDR3nt: TGCAGTGCTAGAGTAACAGGGGCGGATACGCAGTATTTT; CDR3aa: CSARVTGADTQYF; j_gene: TRBJ2-3; d_gene: TRBD1; abundance: few; v_gene: TRBV20-1
CDR3nt: TGTGCCAGCAGGCCCGGTGGCCCGAGCACCGGGGAGCTGTTTTTT; CDR3aa: CASRPGGPSTGELFF; j_gene: TRBJ2-2; d_gene: .; abundance: .; v_gene: TRBV28
CDR3nt: TGCAGTGCTCGGGAGGGGGCGCGAATCACTGAAGCTTTCTTT; CDR3aa: CSAREGARITEAFF; j_gene: TRBJ1-1; d_gene: TRBD1; abundance: .; v_gene: TRBV20-1
CDR3nt: TGTGCCAGCAGTTCTAGATGGCGGGGGAAGGTCAATGAGCAGTTCTTC; CDR3aa: CASSSRWRGKVNEQFF; j_gene: TRBJ2-1; d_gene: TRBD2; abundance: few; v_gene: TRBV6-5
CDR3nt: TGCAGTGCTAGTACTAACAGGGGAGTAAGGCGGGGCTACACCTTC; CDR3aa: CSASTNRGVRRGYTF; j_gene: TRBJ1-2; d_gene: TRBD1; abundance: once; v_gene: TRBV20-1
CDR3nt: TGTGCCAGCAGTCCTAGCGGGGGACTTAGCACAGATACGCAGTATTTT; CDR3aa: CASSPSGGLSTDTQYF; j_gene: TRBJ2-3; d_gene: TRBD2; abundance: few; v_gene: TRBV2
CDR3nt: TGTGCCAGCTCACCACTGGACAGGCAGTATTTT; CDR3aa: CASSPLDRQYF; j_gene: TRBJ2-3; d_gene: .; abundance: .; v_gene: TRBV18
CDR3nt: TGCGCCAGCAGCCAAATAAGGGGTAGAAGAGATACGCAGTATTTT; CDR3aa: CASSQIRGRRDTQYF; j_gene: TRBJ2-3; d_gene: .; abundance: few; v_gene: TRBV4-1
CDR3nt: TGCGCCAGCAGCCAAGTGGCAGGCGACCTTCGGTGGGGTGAAAAACTGTTTTTT; CDR3aa: CASSQVAGDLRWGEKLFF; j_gene: TRBJ1-4; d_gene: .; abundance: .; v_gene: TRBV4-1
CDR3nt: TGTGCCAGCAGCGTAGAGGGCAGGACCCACAATGAGCAGTACTTC; CDR3aa: CASSVEGRTHNEQYF; j_gene: TRBJ2-7; d_gene: .; abundance: once; v_gene: TRBV9
CDR3nt: TGTGCCATCAGTGACACAGGGGGCATCGGGGGCTACACCTTC; CDR3aa: CAISDTGGIGGYTF; j_gene: TRBJ1-2; d_gene: TRBD1; abundance: .; v_gene: TRBV10-3
CDR3nt: TGTGCCAGCAGTTTAAGGGCGGGGGGTAGCACAGATACGCAGTATTTT; CDR3aa: CASSLRAGGSTDTQYF; j_gene: TRBJ2-3; d_gene: TRBD2; abundance: .; v_gene: TRBV27
CDR3nt: TGTGCCAGCAGCTTCGCTAAAGTGAACACTGAAGCTTTCTTT; CDR3aa: CASSFAKVNTEAFF; j_gene: TRBJ1-1; d_gene: .; abundance: once; v_gene: TRBV5-5
CDR3nt: TGTGCCACTAAGCGGGGGAACTCCTACAATGAGCAGTACTTC; CDR3aa: CATKRGNSYNEQYF; j_gene: TRBJ2-7; d_gene: TRBD2; abundance: .; v_gene: TRBV28
CDR3nt: TGTGCCATCAGGACAGAACCTTCTAACTATGGCTACACCTTC; CDR3aa: CAIRTEPSNYGYTF; j_gene: TRBJ1-2; d_gene: .; abundance: .; v_gene: TRBV10-3
CDR3nt: TGTGCCAGCACCCTTAGTGGGGGAGATACGCAGTATTTT; CDR3aa: CASTLSGGDTQYF; j_gene: TRBJ2-3; d_gene: .; abundance: few; v_gene: TRBV12-3/TRBV12-4
CDR3nt: TGCAGCGTCGCCTGGGACAGGGCACCCTACGAGCAGTACTTC; CDR3aa: CSVAWDRAPYEQYF; j_gene: TRBJ2-7; d_gene: TRBD1; abundance: .; v_gene: TRBV29-1
CDR3nt: TGCAGTGCTGCCGACAGGGGCGTGGATACGCAGTATTTT; CDR3aa: CSAADRGVDTQYF; j_gene: TRBJ2-3; d_gene: TRBD1; abundance: few; v_gene: TRBV20-1
CDR3nt: TGTGCCAGCAGCGACGGGACTACTCAGTCCGACGAGCAGTACTTC; CDR3aa: CASSDGTTQSDEQYF; j_gene: TRBJ2-7; d_gene: TRBD2; abundance: .; v_gene: TRBV9
CDR3nt: TGTGCCAGCAGGGGCATAAGGGACCTCACAGATACGCAGTATTTT; CDR3aa: CASRGIRDLTDTQYF; j_gene: TRBJ2-3; d_gene: .; abundance: .; v_gene: TRBV6-2/TRBV6-3
CDR3nt: TGTGCCATCAGTGAGGCTAGCACAGATACGCAGTATTTT; CDR3aa: CAISEASTDTQYF; j_gene: TRBJ2-3; d_gene: .; abundance: once; v_gene: TRBV10-3
CDR3nt: TGTGCCAGCACCATTCCGGGACAGGGCGGCGGCTACACCTTC; CDR3aa: CASTIPGQGGGYTF; j_gene: TRBJ1-2; d_gene: TRBD1; abundance: few; v_gene: TRBV12-3/TRBV12-4